A selection of T cell receptor beta chains follows, all from one sample in a study of blood T cell repertoires in COVID-19. The data were produced by immunoSEQ multiplex PCR, yet TCRdb's version contains in-frame clones alone and is incomplete. The sample records about 250,000 clones, over 75% being singletons. Sequencing used PBMCs or T cells enriched from blood (not recorded which). These receptors originate from a woman in her fifties or sixties with acute COVID-19. Each CDR3 is given with its conserved first and last residue. The D gene is left open where the match is weak. Size is stated for part of the rows, as once, few or many counts, or as a class when the clone is expanded.

DNA | CDR3 | D | size | length | J | V
TGCGCCAGCAGTGAGTACCAGCTGGCAGGGGAGCAGTTCTTC | CASSEYQLAGEQFF | NA | NA | 14 | TRBJ2-1 | TRBV10-2
TGTGCCAGCAGCTTGGCCGACGGGTACTCAGATACGCAGTATTTT | CASSLADGYSDTQYF | NA | NA | 15 | TRBJ2-3 | TRBV5-4
TGTGCCAGCAGCAGACAGGGCCTATATGGCTACACCTTC | CASSRQGLYGYTF | TRBD1 | NA | 13 | TRBJ1-2 | TRBV13
TGTGCCAGCAGCCAAGAATCACAGATCACAGATACGCAGTATTTT | CASSQESQITDTQYF | NA | NA | 15 | TRBJ2-3 | TRBV4-2
TGCGCCAGCAGTGAGTCGACGCGGGGAATAAACACTGAAGCTTTCTTT | CASSESTRGINTEAFF | NA | NA | 16 | TRBJ1-1 | TRBV10-1
TGCGCCAGCAGCTTGTCCCCTGACACCGGGGAGCTGTTTTTT | CASSLSPDTGELFF | NA | NA | 14 | TRBJ2-2 | TRBV5-1
TGTGCCAGCTCACCACTAAGCGACAGGAGCAACTACGAGCAGTACTTC | CASSPLSDRSNYEQYF | NA | NA | 16 | TRBJ2-7 | TRBV18
TGTGCCAGCAGTGAGCGGGGGGGCATATATGAGCAGTTCTTC | CASSERGGIYEQFF | TRBD2 | NA | 14 | TRBJ2-1 | TRBV6-1
TGTGCCAGCAGCGGGACAGTCAACACTGAAGCTTTCTTT | CASSGTVNTEAFF | TRBD1 | NA | 13 | TRBJ1-1 | TRBV6-5
TGTGCCAGCAGCTTAGGTCTAGCGGGGGGGCTCACAGATACGCAGTATTTT | CASSLGLAGGLTDTQYF | TRBD2 | NA | 17 | TRBJ2-3 | TRBV11-3
TGTGCCAGCAGCGAAGGGACAGGGGCGGGTTTGCCTAATGAAAAACTGTTTTTT | CASSEGTGAGLPNEKLFF | TRBD1 | once | 18 | TRBJ1-4 | TRBV9
TGCGCCAGCAGCCCCTCGACTAGCGGGGCAGAGACCCAGTACTTC | CASSPSTSGAETQYF | TRBD2 | once | 15 | TRBJ2-5 | TRBV4-3
TGTGCCAGCAGCGGGACAGGGCGTAAAGCTAACTATGGCTACACCTTC | CASSGTGRKANYGYTF | TRBD1 | NA | 16 | TRBJ1-2 | TRBV9
TGTGCCAGCAGCTTAGGGGGACAGGCAAACACCGGGGAGCTGTTTTTT | CASSLGGQANTGELFF | TRBD1 | few | 16 | TRBJ2-2 | TRBV7-3
TGTGCCAGCAGTGGCCGGACTAGTAACCCCCCGCAGTATTTT | CASSGRTSNPPQYF | TRBD2 | NA | 14 | TRBJ2-3 | TRBV2
TGTGCCTGGAAGGGAGAAGGGGGTAATTCACCCCTCCACTTT | CAWKGEGGNSPLHF | NA | NA | 14 | TRBJ1-6 | TRBV30
TGTGCCAGCAGTTACCAGGGTGAAGCTTTCTTT | CASSYQGEAFF | NA | NA | 11 | TRBJ1-1 | TRBV12-3/TRBV12-4
TGCGCCAGCAGCTTTGGCCAGGGAACCTACGAGCAGTACTTC | CASSFGQGTYEQYF | NA | NA | 14 | TRBJ2-7 | TRBV5-1
TGTGCCTGGTTGACAGGGTACGAGCAGTACTTC | CAWLTGYEQYF | TRBD1 | NA | 11 | TRBJ2-7 | TRBV30
TGTGCCATCAGTGATCAACAGGGACCTGGAAACACCATATATTTT | CAISDQQGPGNTIYF | NA | NA | 15 | TRBJ1-3 | TRBV10-3